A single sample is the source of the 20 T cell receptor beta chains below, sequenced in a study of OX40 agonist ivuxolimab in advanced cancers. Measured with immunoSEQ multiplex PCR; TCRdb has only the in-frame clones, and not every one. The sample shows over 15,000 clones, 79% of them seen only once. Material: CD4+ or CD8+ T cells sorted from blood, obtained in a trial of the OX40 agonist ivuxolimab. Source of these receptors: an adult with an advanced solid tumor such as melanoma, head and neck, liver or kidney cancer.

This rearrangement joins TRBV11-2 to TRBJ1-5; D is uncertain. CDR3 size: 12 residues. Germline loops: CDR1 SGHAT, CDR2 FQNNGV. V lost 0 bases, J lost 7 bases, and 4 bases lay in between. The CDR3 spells CASSLEGQPQHF. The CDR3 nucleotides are TGTGCCAGCAGCTTAGAAGGACAGCCCCAGCATTTT.

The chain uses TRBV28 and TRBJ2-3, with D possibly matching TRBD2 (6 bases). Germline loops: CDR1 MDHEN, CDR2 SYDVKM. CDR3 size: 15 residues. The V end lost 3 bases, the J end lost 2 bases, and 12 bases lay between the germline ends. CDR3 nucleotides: TGTGCCAGCAGTTTGGGGGGACCGATCACAGATACGCAGTATTTT. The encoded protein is CASSLGGPITDTQYF. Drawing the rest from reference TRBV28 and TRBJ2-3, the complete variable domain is DVKVTQSSRYLVKRTGEKVFLECVQDMDHENMFWYRQDPGLGLRLIYFSYDVKMKEKGDIPEGYSVSREKKERFSLILESASTNQTSMYLCASSLGGPITDTQYFGPGTRLTVL.

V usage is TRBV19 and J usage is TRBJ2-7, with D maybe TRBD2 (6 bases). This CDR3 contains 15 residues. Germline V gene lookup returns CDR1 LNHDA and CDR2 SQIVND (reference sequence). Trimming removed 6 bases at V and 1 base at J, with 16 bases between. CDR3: CASRGGPRGSYEQYF. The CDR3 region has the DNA TGTGCCAGTAGGGGGGGACCCCGGGGGTCCTACGAGCAGTACTTC.

As DNA, the CDR3 is TGTGCCAGCAGCTCCGCGACAGGGATCGCCGGAAACACCATATATTTT. It yields the protein CASSSATGIAGNTIYF. V usage is TRBV7-6 and J usage is TRBJ1-3; 7 bases agree with TRBD1. The CDR3 sequence is 16 residues long. J lost 4 bases, V lost 4 bases, and 10 bases had no gene match. Per the germline V gene, CDR1 is SGHVS and CDR2 is FNYEAQ.

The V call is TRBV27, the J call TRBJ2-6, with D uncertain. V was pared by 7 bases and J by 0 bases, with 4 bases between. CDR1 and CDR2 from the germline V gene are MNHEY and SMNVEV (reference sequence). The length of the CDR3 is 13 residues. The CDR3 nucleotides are TGTGCCAGCACCGACTCTGGGGCCAACGTCCTGACTTTC. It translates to CASTDSGANVLTF.

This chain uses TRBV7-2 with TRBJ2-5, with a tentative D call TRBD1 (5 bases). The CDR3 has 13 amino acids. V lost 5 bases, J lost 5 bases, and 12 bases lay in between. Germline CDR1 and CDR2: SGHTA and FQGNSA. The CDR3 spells CASSNWAGETQYF. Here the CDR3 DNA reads TGTGCCAGCAGCAACTGGGCAGGGGAGACCCAGTACTTC.

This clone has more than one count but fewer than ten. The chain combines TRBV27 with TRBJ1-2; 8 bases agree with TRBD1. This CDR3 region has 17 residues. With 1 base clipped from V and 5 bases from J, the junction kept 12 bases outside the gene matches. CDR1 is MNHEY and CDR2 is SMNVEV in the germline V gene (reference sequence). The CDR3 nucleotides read TGTGCCAGCAGTTTATTCGGTTACCCACAGGGGGAGTATGGCTACACCTTC. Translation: CASSLFGYPQGEYGYTF.

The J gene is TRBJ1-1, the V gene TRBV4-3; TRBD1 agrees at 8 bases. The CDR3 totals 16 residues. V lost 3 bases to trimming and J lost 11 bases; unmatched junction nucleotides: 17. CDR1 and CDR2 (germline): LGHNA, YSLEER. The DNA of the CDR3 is TGCGCCAGCAGCCAGGCCCTGGCCCCCACAGGGGGTCTTGCTTTCTTT. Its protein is CASSQALAPTGGLAFF.

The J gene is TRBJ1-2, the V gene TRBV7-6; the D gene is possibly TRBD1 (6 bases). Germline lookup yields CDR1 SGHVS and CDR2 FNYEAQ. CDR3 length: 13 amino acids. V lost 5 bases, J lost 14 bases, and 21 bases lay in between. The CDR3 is CASSPLRTAWGTF. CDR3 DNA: TGTGCCAGCAGCCCACTAAGGACAGCGTGGGGGACCTTC.

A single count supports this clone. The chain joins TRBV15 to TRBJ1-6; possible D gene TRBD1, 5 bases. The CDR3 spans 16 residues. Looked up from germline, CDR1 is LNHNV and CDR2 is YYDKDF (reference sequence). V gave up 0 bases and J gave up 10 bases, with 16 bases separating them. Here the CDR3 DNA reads TGTGCCACCAGCAGAGATCAAGCAGGGCAGGACTCACCCCTCCACTTT. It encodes CATSRDQAGQDSPLHF.

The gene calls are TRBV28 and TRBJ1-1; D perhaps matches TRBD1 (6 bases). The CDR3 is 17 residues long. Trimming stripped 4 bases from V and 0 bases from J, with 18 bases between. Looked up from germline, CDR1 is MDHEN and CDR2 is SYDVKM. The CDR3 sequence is CASSYGYERQVNTEAFF. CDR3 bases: TGTGCCAGCAGTTACGGTTACGAAAGACAGGTGAACACTGAAGCTTTCTTT.

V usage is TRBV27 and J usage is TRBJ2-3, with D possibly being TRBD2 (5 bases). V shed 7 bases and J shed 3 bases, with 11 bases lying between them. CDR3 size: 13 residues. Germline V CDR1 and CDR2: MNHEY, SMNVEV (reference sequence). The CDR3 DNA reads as TGTGCCAGCACCCATCCGGGAACAGATACGCAGTATTTT. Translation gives CASTHPGTDTQYF.

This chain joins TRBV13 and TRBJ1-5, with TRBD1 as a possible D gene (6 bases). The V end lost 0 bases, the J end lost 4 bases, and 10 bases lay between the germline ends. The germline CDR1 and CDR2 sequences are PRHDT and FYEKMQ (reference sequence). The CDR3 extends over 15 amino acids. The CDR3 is CASSLGAGANQPQHF. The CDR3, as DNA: TGTGCCAGCAGCTTAGGGGCAGGGGCTAATCAGCCCCAGCATTTT.

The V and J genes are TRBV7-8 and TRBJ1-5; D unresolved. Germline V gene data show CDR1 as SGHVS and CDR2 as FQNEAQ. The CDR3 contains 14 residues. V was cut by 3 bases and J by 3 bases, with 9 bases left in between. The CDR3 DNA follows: TGTGCCAGCAGCTTGGAGGGTAACAATCAGCCCCAGCATTTT. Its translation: CASSLEGNNQPQHF.

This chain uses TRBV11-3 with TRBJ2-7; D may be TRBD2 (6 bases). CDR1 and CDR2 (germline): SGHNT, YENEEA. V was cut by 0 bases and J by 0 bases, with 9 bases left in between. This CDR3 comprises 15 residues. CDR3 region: CASSLDPGVSYEQYF. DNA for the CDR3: TGTGCCAGCAGCTTAGATCCGGGGGTCTCCTACGAGCAGTACTTC.

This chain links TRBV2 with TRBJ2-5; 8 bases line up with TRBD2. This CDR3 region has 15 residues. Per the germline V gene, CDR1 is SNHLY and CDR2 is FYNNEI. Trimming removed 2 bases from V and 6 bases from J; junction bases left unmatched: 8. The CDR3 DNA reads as TGTGCCAGCAGTGAACTCGGGGGGGGGAAAAAGACCCAGTACTTC. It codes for CASSELGGGKKTQYF.

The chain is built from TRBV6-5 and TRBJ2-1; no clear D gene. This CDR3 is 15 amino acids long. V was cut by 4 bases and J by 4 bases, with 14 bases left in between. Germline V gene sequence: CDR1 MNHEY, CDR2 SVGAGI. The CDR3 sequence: CASSFRVDGYNEQFF. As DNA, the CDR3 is TGTGCCAGCAGTTTCCGGGTGGATGGATACAATGAGCAGTTCTTC.

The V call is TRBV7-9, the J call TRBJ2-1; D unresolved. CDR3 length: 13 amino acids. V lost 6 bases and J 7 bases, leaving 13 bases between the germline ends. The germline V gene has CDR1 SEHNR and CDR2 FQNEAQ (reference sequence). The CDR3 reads CASRNQQGNEQFF. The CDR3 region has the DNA TGTGCCAGCAGAAACCAGCAAGGGAATGAGCAGTTCTTC. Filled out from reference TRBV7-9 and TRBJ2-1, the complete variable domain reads DTGVSQNPRHKITKRGQNVTFRCDPISEHNRLYWYRQTLGQGPEFLTYFQNEAQLEKSRLLSDRFSAERPKGSFSTLEIQRTEQGDSAMYLCASRNQQGNEQFFGPGTRLTVL.

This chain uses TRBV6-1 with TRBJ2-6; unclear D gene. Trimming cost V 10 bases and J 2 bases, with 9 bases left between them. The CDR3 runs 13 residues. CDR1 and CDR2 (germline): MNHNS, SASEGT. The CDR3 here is CATRDTGANVLTF. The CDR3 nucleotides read TGTGCCACCCGTGACACTGGGGCCAACGTCCTGACTTTC.

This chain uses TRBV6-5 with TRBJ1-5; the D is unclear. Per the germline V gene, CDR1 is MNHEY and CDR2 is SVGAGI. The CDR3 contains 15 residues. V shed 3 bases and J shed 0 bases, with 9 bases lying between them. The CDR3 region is CASSYRWDSNQPQHF. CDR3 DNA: TGTGCCAGCAGTTATCGATGGGATAGCAATCAGCCCCAGCATTTT.